This entry describes one T cell receptor beta chain. Its antigen is as yet unknown. The record originates from a study of identical twins. TCRdb re-derived calls from the 5' RACE reads in MiXCR, one entry per CDR3 protein. The sample consists of approximately 600,000 distinct CDR3 sequences, around 7.5% of them appearing once. Study-wide results and caveats: Donors were not followed over many years; analysis was cross-sectional.

This same sample was also taken into another study, of yellow fever vaccine responses in identical twins.

This TCR was sampled from a woman aged 18-29 years in good health. Material for sequencing was PBMCs.

The CDR3 is CASTIWGGKAYEQYF. CDR3 nucleotide sequence: TGTGCCAGCACTATTTGGGGGGGGAAAGCCTACGAGCAGTACTTC. The V gene is TRBV12-3 or TRBV12-4, the J gene TRBJ2-7, with TRBD2 matching over 7 bases. The CDR3 is made up of 15 amino acids. V lost 7 bases, J lost 2 bases, and 11 bases stayed unmatched.